This T cell receptor (beta chain) is from a study of vaccination and CD4 T cells after COVID-19. Overall study context: Post-COVID samples had a sampling time that fell a median around 100 days after diagnosis (range 35 to 161).

Germline assignment: CDR1 MNHNS and CDR2 SASEGT. The ends were cut back, 6 bases at V and 0 bases at J, with 21 bases in the middle. The CDR3 totals 19 residues. Regarding the study as a whole: Going from approximately 21 to 40, median SARS-CoV-2-reactive clonotypes did not rise significantly. Within convalescent individuals, 304 out of 307 vaccine-specific clones proved to be spike mono-reactive.

The Oncomine TCR Beta short-read assay generated sequence data from the DNA of cultured CD4+ T cells. Via MiXCR, TCRdb re-called the PCR reads, giving one row per CDR3 protein. The sample lists tens of thousands of distinct CDR3 sequences; about 51% were seen once. Described treatment: roughly 10-day PBMC culture with coronavirus spike peptide pools or control peptides (ViraFEST assay). This clonotype was counted once. The antigen remains unidentified. The material sequenced was CD4+ T cells from blood, cultured in vitro. The TCR originated in a human donor who had recovered from COVID-19. J is TRBJ1-6 and V is TRBV6-1; no reliable D call. This CDR3 reads CASSLTFDPRSSYNSPLHF. CDR3 DNA: TGTGCCAGCAGCTTGACGTTCGATCCGAGGAGCTCCTATAATTCACCCCTCCACTTT.